These 22 T cell receptor beta chains were all obtained from the same sample, sequenced in a study of identical twins. TCRdb processed the 5' RACE reads anew with MiXCR; each CDR3 protein has one entry. The data show over 600,000 distinct CDR3 sequences, 21% seen once. The same sample was also used in a study of T cells expressing NK-cell markers.

Sequenced input: PBMCs. The origin of the receptors is a woman aged 18-30 years in good health.

V usage is TRBV12-3 or TRBV12-4 and J usage is TRBJ2-2; TRBD1 might be the D (6 bases). V was trimmed by 6 bases and J by 5 bases, leaving 19 bases between them. CDR3 length: 16 residues. The CDR3 reads CASSLQGGELTGELFF. In DNA, the CDR3 is TGTGCCAGCAGCTTACAGGGTGGGGAGCTAACCGGGGAGCTGTTTTTT.

At least ten counts were recorded for this clonotype. The chain employs TRBV18 and TRBJ2-1; TRBD2 is a possible D gene (5 bases). CDR3 length: 13 residues. V was pared by 4 bases and J by 5 bases, with 9 bases between. CDR1 KGHSH and CDR2 LQKENI come from the germline V gene. The DNA for the CDR3 is TGTGCCAGCTCACTGGACGGGGACAATGAGCAGTTCTTC. Its translation: CASSLDGDNEQFF.

A few counts support this clonotype. This rearrangement joins TRBV29-1 to TRBJ1-1; weak D call: TRBD1 (6 bases). From germline, CDR1 is SQVTM and CDR2 ANQGSEA. Trimming left V 4 bases short and J 4 bases short, with 16 bases between. CDR3 length equals 14 residues. The CDR3: CSVVGPRGSTEAFF. CDR3 bases: TGCAGCGTTGTTGGGCCCAGGGGTAGCACTGAAGCTTTCTTT.

This chain links TRBV6-5 with TRBJ2-3; TRBD2 matches 8 bases. The CDR3 is made up of 15 amino acids. The trim removed 1 base at V and 2 bases at J, leaving 2 bases unmatched. Germline assignment: CDR1 MNHEY and CDR2 SVGAGI. DNA of the CDR3: TGTGCCAGCAGTTACTTGCGGGGGGACACAGATACGCAGTATTTT. It codes for CASSYLRGDTDTQYF.

This chain joins TRBV5-5 and TRBJ2-1, with TRBD1 matching 12 bases. Germline V gene lookup returns CDR1 SGHKS and CDR2 YYEKEE (reference sequence). CDR3 size: 16 residues. With V trimmed by 2 bases and J by 6 bases, 6 bases remained unmatched. The CDR3 DNA sequence: TGTGCCAGCAGCTTTTTCGGGACAGGGGGCCGCAATGAGCAGTTCTTC. Translated, it gives CASSFFGTGGRNEQFF.

There are a few counts of this clonotype. V usage is TRBV7-2 and J usage is TRBJ2-1, with 13 bases fitting TRBD2. CDR3 length: 16 amino acids. The J segment lost 3 bases and the V segment lost 5 bases, leaving 4 bases of the junction unmatched. Germline values: CDR1 SGHTA, CDR2 FQGNSA. The CDR3 DNA reads as TGTGCCAGCAGCCTTAGGACTAGCGGGGGCTACAATGAGCAGTTCTTC. This gives the protein CASSLRTSGGYNEQFF.

The rearrangement uses TRBV5-1 and TRBJ2-1; 7 nucleotides align to TRBD2. The CDR3 is 14 residues long. The V gene's germline CDR1 is SGHRS and CDR2 YFSETQ. V was pared by 4 bases and J by 8 bases, with 9 bases of the junction left unmatched. The CDR3 bases are TGCGCCAGCAGCAAGTTTAGCGGGCTCGATGAGCAGTTCTTC. Amino acids: CASSKFSGLDEQFF.

Ten or more counts support this clonotype. The chain uses TRBV6-1 and TRBJ1-6; TRBD1 matches at 9 bases. This CDR3 has 14 amino acids. Unmatched junction bases numbered 11, after V lost 10 bases and J lost 10 bases. Germline CDR1 is MNHNS and CDR2 is SASEGT. The CDR3 nucleotides read TGTGCCACTCAGCCGGGACAGGGCAGCTCACCCCTCCACTTT. Its translation: CATQPGQGSSPLHF.

The V and J genes are TRBV7-9 and TRBJ1-1; unclear D gene. Trimming cost V 6 bases and J 0 bases, with 11 bases left between them. The CDR3 runs to 14 residues. Germline CDR1 reads SEHNR; CDR2 reads FQNEAQ (reference sequence). The CDR3 nucleotides are TGTGCCAGCAGTTTGAACAATATGAACACTGAAGCTTTCTTT. Residues: CASSLNNMNTEAFF.

In its sample, this clonotype was seen many times. V is TRBV27 and J is TRBJ1-3; D remains ambiguous. With 5 bases removed from V and 0 bases from J, the gap between germline ends came to 14 bases. Germline V gene sequence: CDR1 MNHEY, CDR2 SMNVEV (reference sequence). The CDR3 runs 16 residues. The CDR3 here is CASSPLRSSSGNTIYF. CDR3 nucleotide sequence: TGTGCCAGCAGTCCCCTACGATCCTCCTCTGGAAACACCATATATTTT.

The gene calls are TRBV20-1 and TRBJ2-4; 8 bases fit TRBD2. The CDR3 extends over 14 amino acids. CDR1 DFQATT and CDR2 SNEGSKA come from the germline V gene (reference sequence). Trimming cost V 6 bases and J 2 bases; bases outside gene matches: 6. For the CDR3, the DNA is TGCAGTGCAAAGCGGGGGAATCCCAAAAACATTCAGTACTTC. It codes for CSAKRGNPKNIQYF.

This chain joins TRBV12-3 or TRBV12-4 and TRBJ2-1, with D possibly matching TRBD1 (6 bases). Between the trimmed V and J ends, which lost 6 bases and 8 bases, there was a span of 14 bases. CDR3 size: 13 residues. For the CDR3, the DNA is TGTGCCAGCAGGGTAAACAGGGCTGATGAGCAGTTCTTC. It encodes CASRVNRADEQFF.

This clonotype occurred many times. V gene TRBV2 combines with J gene TRBJ1-1, with TRBD1 as a possible D gene (5 bases). Germline lookup yields CDR1 SNHLY and CDR2 FYNNEI. This CDR3 is 15 amino acids long. V was trimmed by 6 bases and J by 3 bases, leaving 17 bases between them. CDR3 DNA sequence: TGTGCCAGCAGACCCATATGGGGGGGTGACACTGAAGCTTTCTTT. Protein sequence: CASRPIWGGDTEAFF.

This clonotype has just a few counts. The V gene is TRBV13, the J gene TRBJ1-1, with a weak D call TRBD1 (5 bases). There are 15 residues in the CDR3. Looked up from germline, CDR1 is PRHDT and CDR2 is FYEKMQ (reference sequence). V lost 0 bases and J 1 base, leaving 9 bases between the germline ends. CDR3 nucleotide sequence: TGTGCCAGCAGCTTAGGGTTGGGGGAGAACACTGAAGCTTTCTTT. Translated, it gives CASSLGLGENTEAFF.

The J gene is TRBJ1-2, the V gene TRBV29-1; D is ambiguous. The V end was cut by 3 bases, the J end by 8 bases, with 13 bases between. This CDR3 comprises 12 residues. The germline V gene encodes CDR1 SQVTM and CDR2 ANQGSEA. The CDR3: CSVDSRGGGYTF. In DNA form, the CDR3 reads TGCAGCGTTGACAGTCGGGGAGGGGGCTACACCTTC.

The V and J genes are TRBV6-1 and TRBJ2-2; D is unclear. The CDR3 is 13 residues long. The germline V gene has CDR1 MNHNS and CDR2 SASEGT. V was clipped by 11 bases and J by 0 bases, with 10 bases between them. The CDR3 DNA reads as TGTGCCGCAAAGGGTACGAACACCGGGGAGCTGTTTTTT. Its translation is CAAKGTNTGELFF.

The chain joins TRBV20-1 to TRBJ2-3; D remains unclear. Trimming removed 0 bases at V and 5 bases at J, with 12 bases between. The CDR3 has 14 residues. Germline V gene sequence: CDR1 DFQATT, CDR2 SNEGSKA (reference sequence). The CDR3 loop reads CSARDRRFLDTQYF. DNA of the CDR3: TGCAGTGCTAGAGATCGTCGATTTTTAGATACGCAGTATTTT.

This clonotype has only a few counts. The chain joins TRBV3-1 to TRBJ1-3; no definite D call. Germline assignment: CDR1 LGHDT and CDR2 YNNKEL (reference sequence). V was pared by 1 base and J by 6 bases, with 7 bases between. CDR3 length equals 13 residues. The CDR3, as DNA: TGTGCCAGCAGCCAAGGCCCAGTAAACACCATATATTTT. Protein: CASSQGPVNTIYF.

The chain couples TRBV24-1 to TRBJ2-5; D gene unclear. This CDR3 has 13 residues. Per the germline V gene, CDR1 is KGHDR and CDR2 is SFDVKD. The V and J ends lost 4 bases and 7 bases respectively, with 12 bases between them. This CDR3 reads CATSDVGSGTQYF. CDR3 in DNA: TGTGCCACCAGTGACGTTGGAAGTGGGACCCAGTACTTC.

The chain carries TRBV12-3 or TRBV12-4 and TRBJ2-3; TRBD2 agrees at 11 bases. With V trimmed by 7 bases and J by 5 bases, 11 bases remained unmatched. The CDR3 spans 16 residues. This chain's CDR3 is CASTELLAGELDTQYF. The CDR3 nucleotides are TGTGCCAGCACCGAACTACTAGCGGGAGAGTTAGATACGCAGTATTTT.

The rearrangement uses TRBV7-8 and TRBJ1-5; D remains unclear. There are 16 residues in the CDR3. Germline assignment: CDR1 SGHVS and CDR2 FQNEAQ. Deletions cut 3 bases from V and 4 bases from J, with 16 bases between. CDR3 loop: CASSFSRIKLNQPQHF. Here the CDR3 DNA reads TGTGCCAGCAGCTTCTCTAGAATAAAGTTAAATCAGCCCCAGCATTTT. Using reference TRBV7-8 and TRBJ1-5 for the parts outside the CDR3, the full variable domain is GAGVSQSPRYKVAKRGQDVALRCDPISGHVSLFWYQQALGQGPEFLTYFQNEAQLDKSGLPSDRFFAERPEGSVSTLKIQRTQQEDSAVYLCASSFSRIKLNQPQHFGDGTRLSIL.

The CDR3 coding sequence is TGCAGTGCTAGTCTAAGATATAGCGGGGCAACAGATACGCAGTATTTT. It specifies CSASLRYSGATDTQYF. The V call is TRBV20-1, the J call TRBJ2-3, with 8 bases that match TRBD2. This CDR3 region has 16 residues. V was pared by 3 bases and J by 3 bases, with 11 bases of the junction left unmatched. The germline CDR1 and CDR2 sequences are DFQATT and SNEGSKA (reference sequence).